This record concerns one T cell receptor (beta chain) sequence. Antigen: not known. Purification of the CD8+ and CD4+ T cells relied on negative isolation, and TEMRA cells underwent FACS enrichment. The source of the sample is a study of CD8 T cells in Susac syndrome. Findings and caveats of the study: When the CD4+ T cell repertoires of patients with Susac syndrome were examined, they did not show any clonal expansion.

In germline, CDR1 is WSHSY, CDR2 SAAADI. The CDR3 has 14 amino acids. With 3 bases removed from V and 7 bases from J, the gap between germline ends came to 13 bases. The authors reverse transcribed roughly 0.5 to 1 ug RNA with random hexamers. It was immunoSEQ multiplex PCR that amplified TCR beta CDR3 across 54 Vbeta and 13 Jbeta. TCRdb redid the calling of the immunoSEQ multiplex PCR reads with MiXCR, one entry per CDR3 protein. Of 150,000 to 200,000 distinct CDR3 sequences listed, roughly 94% are singletons. The chain carries TRBV10-2 and TRBJ1-5; perhaps TRBD1 as D (5 bases). Sequencing was done on a sample of CD4+ T cells from PBMCs. This TCR came from a human donor with Susac syndrome. The CDR3 spells CASSENSGAQPQHF. Written as DNA, the CDR3 is TGCGCCAGCAGTGAAAATTCTGGGGCCCAGCCCCAGCATTTT.